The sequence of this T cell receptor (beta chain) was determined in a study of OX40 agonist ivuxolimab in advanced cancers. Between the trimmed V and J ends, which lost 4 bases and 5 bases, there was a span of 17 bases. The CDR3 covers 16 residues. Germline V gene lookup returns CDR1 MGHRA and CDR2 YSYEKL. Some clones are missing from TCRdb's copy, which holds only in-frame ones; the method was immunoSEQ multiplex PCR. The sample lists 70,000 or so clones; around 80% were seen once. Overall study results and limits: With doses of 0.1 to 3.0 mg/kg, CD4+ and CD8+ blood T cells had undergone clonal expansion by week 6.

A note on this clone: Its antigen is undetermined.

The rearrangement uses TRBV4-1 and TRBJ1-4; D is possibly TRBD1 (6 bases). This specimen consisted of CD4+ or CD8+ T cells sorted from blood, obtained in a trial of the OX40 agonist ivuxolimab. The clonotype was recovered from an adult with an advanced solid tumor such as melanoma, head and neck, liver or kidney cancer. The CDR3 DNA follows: TGCGCCAGCAGCCGATTGACAGGTAGATCAAATGAAAAACTGTTTTTT. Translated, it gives CASSRLTGRSNEKLFF.